The sequence of this T cell receptor (beta chain) was determined in a study of T cells in Graves' hyperthyroidism and ophthalmopathy. The wider study: Before treatment of any kind, peripheral blood was taken at initial diagnosis.

Amplification of TCR beta CDR3 regions used RNA as the template. The TCR CDR3 first-round RT-PCR relied on the HTBI primer set. Using its own MiXCR run on the multiplex PCR reads, TCRdb lists one record per CDR3 protein. Here the sample spans approximately 300,000 distinct CDR3 sequences, approximately 17% being singletons. Exclusion followed for patients with uncontrolled infection, other autoimmune disease, pregnancy or lactation. The diagnostic basis comprised clinical symptoms, serum thyroxine and TRAb, thyroid ultrasound and orbital computed tomography. Cells are PBMCs isolated from roughly 10 ml of fresh blood. V shed 9 bases, J shed 6 bases, and the junction held 10 bases outside the gene matches. CDR1 is LNHDA, CDR2 SQIVND, per germline (reference sequence). This CDR3 has 14 amino acids.

The receptor was isolated from a man younger than 40 with Graves' hyperthyroidism. Material for sequencing was blood. V is TRBV19 and J is TRBJ2-7; 11 positions match TRBD1. The CDR3 spells CASHSGTGGREQYF. The DNA of the CDR3 is TGTGCCAGCCACTCCGGGACAGGGGGTCGCGAGCAGTACTTC. Complete variable domain (other parts from reference TRBV19 and TRBJ2-7): DGGITQSPKYLFRKEGQNVTLSCEQNLNHDAMYWYRQDPGQGLRLIYYSQIVNDFQKGDIAEGYSVSREKKESFPLTVTSAQKNPTAFYLCASHSGTGGREQYFGPGTRLTVT.